The rows below give T cell receptor beta chains drawn from one sample of a study of T cell responses to AZD1222 COVID-19 vaccine. Libraries were prepared by immunoSEQ multiplex PCR; TCRdb keeps only in-frame clonotypes and omits some of them. In the table there are approximately 150,000 clones, about 89% of which are singletons. The sequencing here drew on peripheral blood, taken 28 days after the second AZD1222 dose. The receptors originated from an adult who received the AZD1222 COVID-19 vaccine. Both conserved end residues are part of each CDR3. The order of the fields is D gene, V gene, J gene, clone size, CDR3 DNA, CDR3 protein. The D gene is left open where the match is weak. Clone size is shown for a subset of rows, as once, few, many or a class of expanded clone.

-	TRBV4-3	TRBJ1-3	-	TGCGCCAGCAGCCAAGGGGGGTACTCTGGAAACACCATATATTTT	CASSQGGYSGNTIYF
-	TRBV19	TRBJ1-6	-	TGTGCCAGTAGCGTGGGACCGACGTATAATTCACCCCTCCACTTT	CASSVGPTYNSPLHF
-	TRBV5-1	TRBJ2-1	-	TGCGCCAGCAGATACCTTGGGGAGCACAATGAGCAGTTCTTC	CASRYLGEHNEQFF
-	TRBV12-3/TRBV12-4	TRBJ1-1	-	TGTGCCAGCAGTTTCGGCAAGAACACTGAAGCTTTCTTT	CASSFGKNTEAFF
-	TRBV7-9	TRBJ1-1	-	TGTGCCAGCAGCCCGGGGGTTCCTGAAGCTTTCTTT	CASSPGVPEAFF
-	TRBV7-9	TRBJ1-1	-	TGTGCCAGCAGCTTACTCAGGGACACTGAAGCTTTCTTT	CASSLLRDTEAFF
-	TRBV23-1	TRBJ2-5	few	TGCGCCAGCAGTCAATCGGGTGCTCCCTCCCCCCATCAAGAGACCCAGTACTTC	CASSQSGAPSPHQETQYF
TRBD2	TRBV24-1	TRBJ2-1	-	TGTGCCACCAGTGGGACTAGCGGGGGGGCCCGTGGCAATGAGCAGTTCTTC	CATSGTSGGARGNEQFF
-	TRBV27	TRBJ1-6	-	TGTGCCAGCAGTTTCTCCTATAATTCACCCCTCCACTTT	CASSFSYNSPLHF
-	TRBV10-2	TRBJ1-2	-	TGCGCCAGCAGCCAAAGGGAATCCTACTATGGCTACACCTTC	CASSQRESYYGYTF
-	TRBV6-5	TRBJ1-4	-	TGTGCCAGCAATCGGTGGGAAAAACTGTTTTTT	CASNRWEKLFF
TRBD1	TRBV9	TRBJ2-7	-	TGTGCCAGCAGTGGGGGACAGGGGTCCTACGAGCAGTACTTC	CASSGGQGSYEQYF
-	TRBV27	TRBJ2-4	-	TGTGCCAGCAGTATGGACGCGACCAAAAACATTCAGTACTTC	CASSMDATKNIQYF
-	TRBV12-3/TRBV12-4	TRBJ1-2	-	TGTGCCAGCAGACCCCGCCCGGGATTGTCGGGCACCTTC	CASRPRPGLSGTF
-	TRBV12-3/TRBV12-4	TRBJ1-5	-	TGTGCCAGCAACACGCAGGGATATCAGCCCCAGCATTTT	CASNTQGYQPQHF
-	TRBV7-6	TRBJ2-2	-	TGTGCCAGCACCTCCCCAGGGCACAGGGAGAACACCGGGGAGCTGTTTTTT	CASTSPGHRENTGELFF
-	TRBV10-1	TRBJ2-7	-	TGCGCCAGCAGTGAGCGAGGGTTCTACGAGCAGTACTTC	CASSERGFYEQYF
-	TRBV18	TRBJ1-5	once	TGTGCCAGCTCACAGGGCCAAGATCAGCCCCAGCATTTT	CASSQGQDQPQHF
TRBD2	TRBV6-4	TRBJ2-3	-	TGTGCCAGCAGTGACGGGGGGGCTAGCGGGAGCCCAATGTATTTT	CASSDGGASGSPMYF
-	TRBV11-3	TRBJ2-5	-	TGTGCCAGCAGCCTAAGGGGGGGAGAGACCCAGTACTTC	CASSLRGGETQYF
TRBD1	TRBV2	TRBJ2-7	-	TGTGCCACCAACCCATGGGACAGTCCCTACGAGCAGTACTTC	CATNPWDSPYEQYF
-	TRBV6-5	TRBJ1-5	-	TGTGCCAGCAGTAAACAGGGTCTGAGCAATCAGCCCCAGCATTTT	CASSKQGLSNQPQHF
TRBD2	TRBV20-1	TRBJ2-1	-	TGCAGTGCTAGTAATAGCGGGGGGGCAGATGAGCAGTTCTTC	CSASNSGGADEQFF
-	TRBV2	TRBJ2-1	-	TGTGCCAGCAGTGAAATGGGACTCGGGGCCCAGAGCTCCTACAATGAGCAGTTCTTC	CASSEMGLGAQSSYNEQFF
-	TRBV12-3/TRBV12-4	TRBJ1-1	-	TGTGCCAGCAGTTTCGGTCAGAACACTGAAGCTTTCTTT	CASSFGQNTEAFF
TRBD1	TRBV28	TRBJ1-6	-	TGTGCCAGCAGTGAGGGGACAGCTAATTCACCCCTCCACTTT	CASSEGTANSPLHF
-	TRBV9	TRBJ2-5	-	TGTGCCAGCAGCGTAGATGTCACGTCGCGGGAGACCCAGTACTTC	CASSVDVTSRETQYF
TRBD1	TRBV10-1	TRBJ1-1	-	TGCGCCAGCAGTGCCGCCGGGACAGGGGGTACTGAAGCTTTCTTT	CASSAAGTGGTEAFF
-	TRBV3-1/TRBV3-2	TRBJ2-7	-	TGTGCCAGCAGCCAAGGGTTTTCAGGCCTTCGGGCCGAGCAGTACTTC	CASSQGFSGLRAEQYF
-	TRBV5-4	TRBJ1-6	-	TGTGCCAGCAGCTTGACAGGCGAGAATTCACCCCTCCACTTT	CASSLTGENSPLHF
-	TRBV28	TRBJ1-2	-	TGTGCCAGCAGTTTACGCCTCTATGGCTACACCTTC	CASSLRLYGYTF
TRBD1	TRBV27	TRBJ2-7	-	TGTGCCAGCAGTCCTAGGACAGGGTCCTACGAGCAGTACTTC	CASSPRTGSYEQYF